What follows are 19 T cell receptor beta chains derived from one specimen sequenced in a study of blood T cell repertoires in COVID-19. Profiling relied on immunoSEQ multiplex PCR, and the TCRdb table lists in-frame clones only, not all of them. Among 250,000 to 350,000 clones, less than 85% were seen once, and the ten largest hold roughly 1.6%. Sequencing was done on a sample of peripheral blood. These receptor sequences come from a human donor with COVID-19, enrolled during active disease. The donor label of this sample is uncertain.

The CDR3 region is CASSVPRGETQYF. DNA for the CDR3: TGTGCCAGCAGTGTACCAAGGGGGGAGACCCAGTACTTC. V is TRBV2 and J is TRBJ2-5; perhaps TRBD1 as D (6 bases). There are 13 residues in the CDR3. Germline V gene lookup returns CDR1 SNHLY and CDR2 FYNNEI. V lost 4 bases and J lost 5, with 11 bases in between. Full variable domain (outside the CDR3, taken from reference TRBV2 and TRBJ2-5): EPEVTQTPSHQVTQMGQEVILRCVPISNHLYFYWYRQILGQKVEFLVSFYNNEISEKSEIFDDQFSVERPDGSNFTLKIRSTKLEDSAMYFCASSVPRGETQYFGPGTRLLVL.

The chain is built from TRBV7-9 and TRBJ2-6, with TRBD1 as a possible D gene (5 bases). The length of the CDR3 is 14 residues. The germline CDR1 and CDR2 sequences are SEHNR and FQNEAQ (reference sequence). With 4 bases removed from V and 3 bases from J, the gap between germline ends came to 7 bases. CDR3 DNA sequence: TGTGCCAGCAGCTCAGGGTTTGGGGCCAACGTCCTGACTTTC. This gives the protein CASSSGFGANVLTF.

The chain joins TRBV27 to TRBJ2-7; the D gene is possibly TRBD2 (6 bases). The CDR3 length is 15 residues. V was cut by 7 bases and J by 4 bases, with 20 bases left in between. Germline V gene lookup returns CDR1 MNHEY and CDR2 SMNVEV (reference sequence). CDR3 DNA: TGTGCCAGCAACCCTCGGGAGTCGACCTTATACGAGCAGTACTTC. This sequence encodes CASNPRESTLYEQYF.

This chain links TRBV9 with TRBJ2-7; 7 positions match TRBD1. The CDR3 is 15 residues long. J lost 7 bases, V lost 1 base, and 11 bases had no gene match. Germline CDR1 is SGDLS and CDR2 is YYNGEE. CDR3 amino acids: CASSVTGQVNGEQYF. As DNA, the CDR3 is TGTGCCAGCAGCGTAACCGGACAGGTGAACGGTGAGCAGTACTTC.

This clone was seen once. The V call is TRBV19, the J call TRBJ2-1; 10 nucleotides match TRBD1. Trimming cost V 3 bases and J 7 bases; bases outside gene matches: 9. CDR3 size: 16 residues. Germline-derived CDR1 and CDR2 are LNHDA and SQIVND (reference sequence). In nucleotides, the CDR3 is TGTGCCAGTAGTATTGTTGGGACAGGGGCTACTAATGAGCAGTTCTTC. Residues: CASSIVGTGATNEQFF.

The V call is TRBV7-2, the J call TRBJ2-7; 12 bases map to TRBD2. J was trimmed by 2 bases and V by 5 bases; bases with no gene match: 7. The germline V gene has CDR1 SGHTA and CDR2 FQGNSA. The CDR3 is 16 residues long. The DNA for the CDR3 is TGTGCCAGCAGCCGGACTAGCGGGACGTCACCCTACGAGCAGTACTTC. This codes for CASSRTSGTSPYEQYF.

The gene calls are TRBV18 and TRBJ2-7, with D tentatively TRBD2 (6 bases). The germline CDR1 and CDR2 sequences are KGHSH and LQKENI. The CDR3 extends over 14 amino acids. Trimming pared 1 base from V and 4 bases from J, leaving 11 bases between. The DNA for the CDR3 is TGTGCCAGCTCACCACAGCTGGAGGGATACGAGCAGTACTTC. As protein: CASSPQLEGYEQYF. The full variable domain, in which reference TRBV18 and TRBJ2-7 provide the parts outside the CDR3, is NAGVMQNPRHLVRRRGQEARLRCSPMKGHSHVYWYRQLPEEGLKFMVYLQKENIIDESGMPKERFSAEFPKEGPSILRIQQVVRGDSAAYFCASSPQLEGYEQYFGPGTRLTVT.

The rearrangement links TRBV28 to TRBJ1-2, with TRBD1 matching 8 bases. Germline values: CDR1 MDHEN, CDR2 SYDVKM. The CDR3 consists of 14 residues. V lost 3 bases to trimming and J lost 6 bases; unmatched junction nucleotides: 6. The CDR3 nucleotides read TGTGCCAGCAGTTTCCGGGACAGGTGGAATGGCTACACCTTC. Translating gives CASSFRDRWNGYTF.

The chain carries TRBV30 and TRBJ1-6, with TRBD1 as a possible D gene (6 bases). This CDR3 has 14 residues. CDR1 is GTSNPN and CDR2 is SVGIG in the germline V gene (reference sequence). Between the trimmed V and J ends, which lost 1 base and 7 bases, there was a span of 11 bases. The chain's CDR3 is CAWSAGALNSPLHF. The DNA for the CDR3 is TGTGCCTGGAGTGCAGGGGCGTTGAATTCACCCCTCCACTTT.

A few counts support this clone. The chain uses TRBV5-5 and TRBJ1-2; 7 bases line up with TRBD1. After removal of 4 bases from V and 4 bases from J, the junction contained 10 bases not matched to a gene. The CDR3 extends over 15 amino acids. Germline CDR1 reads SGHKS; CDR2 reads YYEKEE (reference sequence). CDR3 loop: CASSPQTGIVYGYTF. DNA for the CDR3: TGTGCCAGCAGCCCCCAGACAGGGATAGTCTATGGCTACACCTTC.

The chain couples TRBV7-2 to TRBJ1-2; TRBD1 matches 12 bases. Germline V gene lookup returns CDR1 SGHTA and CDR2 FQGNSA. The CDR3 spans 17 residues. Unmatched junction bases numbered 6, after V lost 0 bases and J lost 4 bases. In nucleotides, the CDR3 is TGTGCCAGCAGCTTAGCGGTTGGGGACAGGGGGCCCTATGGCTACACCTTC. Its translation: CASSLAVGDRGPYGYTF. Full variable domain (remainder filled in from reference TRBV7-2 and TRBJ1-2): GAGVSQSPSNKVTEKGKDVELRCDPISGHTALYWYRQSLGQGLEFLIYFQGNSAPDKSGLPSDRFSAERTGGSVSTLTIQRTQQEDSAVYLCASSLAVGDRGPYGYTFGSGTRLTVV.

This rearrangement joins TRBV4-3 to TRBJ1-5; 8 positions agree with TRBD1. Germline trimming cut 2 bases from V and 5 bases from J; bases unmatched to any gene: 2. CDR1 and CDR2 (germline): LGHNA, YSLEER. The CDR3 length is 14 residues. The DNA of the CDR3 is TGCGCCAGCAGCCAAACAGGGGGGGATCAGCCCCAGCATTTT. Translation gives CASSQTGGDQPQHF.

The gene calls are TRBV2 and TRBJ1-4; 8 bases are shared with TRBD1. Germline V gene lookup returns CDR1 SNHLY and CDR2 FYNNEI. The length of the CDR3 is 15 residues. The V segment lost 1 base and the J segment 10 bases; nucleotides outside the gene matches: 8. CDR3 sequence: CASSEVRGTGAKLFF. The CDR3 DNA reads TGTGCCAGCAGTGAAGTCCGCGGGACAGGCGCAAAACTGTTTTTT.

CDR3 DNA: TGTGCCAGCAGCTCCTTGACTAGCGGGAGAGGTAATGAGCAGTTCTTC. This translates into CASSSLTSGRGNEQFF. The chain employs TRBV5-6 and TRBJ2-1; 12 positions match TRBD2. The CDR3 loop spans 16 amino acids. Germline loops: CDR1 SGHDT, CDR2 YYEEEE. The trim removed 3 bases at V and 7 bases at J, leaving 8 bases unmatched.

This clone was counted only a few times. CDR3 bases: TGTGCCAGCATCTTAGGACAGGGCCATTCACCCCTCCACTTT. Amino acid sequence: CASILGQGHSPLHF. V gene TRBV2 combines with J gene TRBJ1-6; 8 nucleotides match TRBD1. The V and J ends lost 7 bases and 8 bases, in that order; junction bases with no gene match: 7. This CDR3 has 14 residues. Germline V gene lookup returns CDR1 SNHLY and CDR2 FYNNEI.

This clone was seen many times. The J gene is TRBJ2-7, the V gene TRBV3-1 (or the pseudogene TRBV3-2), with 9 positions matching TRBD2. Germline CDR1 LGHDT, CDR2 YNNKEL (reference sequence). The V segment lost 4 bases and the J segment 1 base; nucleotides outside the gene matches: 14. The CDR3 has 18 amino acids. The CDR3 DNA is TGTGCCAGCAGCCCGATTGTTAAGACTAGCGGCCTATCCTACGAGCAGTACTTC. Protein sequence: CASSPIVKTSGLSYEQYF.

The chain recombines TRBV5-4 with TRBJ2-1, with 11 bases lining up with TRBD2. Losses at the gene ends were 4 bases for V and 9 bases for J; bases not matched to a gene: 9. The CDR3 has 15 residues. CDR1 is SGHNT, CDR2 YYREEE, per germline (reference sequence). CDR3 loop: CASSQGLADLAEQFF. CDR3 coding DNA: TGTGCCAGCAGCCAGGGACTAGCGGACCTGGCTGAGCAGTTCTTC.

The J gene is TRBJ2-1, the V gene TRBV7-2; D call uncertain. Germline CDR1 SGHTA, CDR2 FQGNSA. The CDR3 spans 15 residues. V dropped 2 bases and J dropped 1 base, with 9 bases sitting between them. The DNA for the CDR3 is TGTGCCAGCAGCTTAAGTGGCGGTTCCTACAATGAGCAGTTCTTC. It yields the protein CASSLSGGSYNEQFF.

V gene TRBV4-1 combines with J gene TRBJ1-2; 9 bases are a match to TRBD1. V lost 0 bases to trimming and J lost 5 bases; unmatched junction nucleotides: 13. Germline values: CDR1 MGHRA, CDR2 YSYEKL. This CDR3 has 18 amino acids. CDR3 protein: CASSQDSGTGSYLYGYTF. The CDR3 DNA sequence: TGCGCCAGCAGCCAAGATAGCGGGACAGGGTCCTACCTTTATGGCTACACCTTC.